The T cell receptor beta chain described here comes from a study of T cells after yellow fever vaccination. Between the trimmed V and J ends, which lost 6 bases and 6 bases, there was a span of 22 bases. Germline CDR1 SGHRS, CDR2 YFSETQ. This CDR3 comprises 16 residues. TCRdb itself ran the 5' RACE reads through MiXCR, one entry per CDR3 protein. The data show roughly 240,000 distinct CDR3 sequences, roughly 6.3% seen once. The sequencing used CD4+ T cells sorted from PBMCs, collected on the day of the yellow fever booster vaccination. The receptor was isolated from a young man who received the YFV17D yellow fever vaccine. The chain is built from TRBV5-1 and TRBJ2-1; no clear D gene. The DNA for the CDR3 is TGCGCCAGCATGCCTCACCCCCGGACCAGTTTCAATGAGCAGTTCTTC. Translated, it gives CASMPHPRTSFNEQFF.